A selection of T cell receptor beta chains follows, all from one sample in a study of T cells in tumors and immune-related adverse events. Repertoires were generated with immunoSEQ multiplex PCR, while TCRdb's copy carries only in-frame clones and drops some. The sample lists under 10,000 clones; approximately 94% were seen once. This specimen was lymph node tissue, taken from a patient treated with anti-PD-1 therapy. These receptors all stem from a female donor with metastatic renal cell carcinoma. Each CDR3 is given with its conserved first and last residue. The D gene is left open where the match is weak. Rows may omit the clone size; those that give it use once, few, many or a size class.

TRBJ2-3	NA	TRBV10-3	NA	TGTGCCATCAGTGAGTCGGTGGGAGGGGGAGCAGATACGCAGTATTTT	CAISESVGGGADTQYF
TRBJ2-7	NA	TRBV6-1	NA	TGTGCCAGCAGTGTCACCTCCGGCCCGCAGGGACGGCAGTACTTC	CASSVTSGPQGRQYF
TRBJ2-7	TRBD2	TRBV9	NA	TGTGCCAGCAGCGGTTCGGGAGGGCCCAACTCCTACGAGCAGTACTTC	CASSGSGGPNSYEQYF
TRBJ2-5	TRBD2	TRBV7-2	NA	TGTGCCAGCAGCACGGGACTACTACAAGAGACCCAGTACTTC	CASSTGLLQETQYF
TRBJ1-2	NA	TRBV6-5	NA	TGTGCCAGCAGTTACTCAGGGGATGTCGATGGCTACACCTTC	CASSYSGDVDGYTF
TRBJ2-3	TRBD2	TRBV10-1	NA	TGCGCCAGCAGTGCCCTGCTGGTAGCGGGAGCAGATACGCAGTATTTT	CASSALLVAGADTQYF
TRBJ1-1	NA	TRBV27	NA	TGTGCCAGCAGTTTAGCAGGGGCGGTGAACACTGAAGCTTTCTTT	CASSLAGAVNTEAFF
TRBJ2-3	NA	TRBV4-3	once	TGCGCCAGCAGCCAAGATGACCGGAAAACAGATACGCAGTATTTT	CASSQDDRKTDTQYF
TRBJ1-1	NA	TRBV11-2	NA	TGTGCCAGCAGCTTACTCGGGACCACTGAAGCTTTCTTT	CASSLLGTTEAFF
TRBJ1-1	TRBD1	TRBV11-2	once	TGTGCCAGCAGCAACCGGGACAGGGGGCCTGAAGCTTTCTTT	CASSNRDRGPEAFF
TRBJ2-1	NA	TRBV11-2	NA	TGTGCCAGCAGCTTAGAAAGGGACTTAGAGCAGTTCTTC	CASSLERDLEQFF
TRBJ2-3	TRBD1	TRBV4-1	NA	TGCGCCAGCAGCCAAGTGGCCGGGACAGGGGGCGAAGATACGCAGTATTTT	CASSQVAGTGGEDTQYF